The present TCR beta chain was sequenced within a study of PD-1 blockade in classical Hodgkin lymphoma. Specified time point: newly diagnosed, previously untreated cHL patient sample. By magnetic negative selection, CD4+ T cells were purified from thawed PBMCs. Investigators turned to newly diagnosed, untreated classical Hodgkin lymphoma PBMCs for comparison. Trimming stripped 6 bases from V and 6 bases from J, with 9 bases between. Germline V CDR1 and CDR2: SEHNR, FQNEAQ (reference sequence). This CDR3 contains 11 residues. The study's findings and limits: Although disease activity or prior therapy may be involved, causes of the repertoire differences remain undefined. Newly diagnosed patients had baseline TCR diversity that was reportedly lower than that of healthy donors.

This clone was picked up one time. Its antigen is currently unknown. Here immunoSEQ multiplex PCR was the method, and the copy in TCRdb shows in-frame clones only, minus some. This table has tens of thousands of clones, roughly 90% appearing once. Sequencing was carried out using CD4+ T cells from blood. This rearrangement joins TRBV7-9 to TRBJ2-7, with D maybe TRBD1 (5 bases). The origin of this receptor is a human donor with classical Hodgkin lymphoma. CDR3 coding DNA: TGTGCCAGCAGTAAACAGGCCGAGCAGTACTTC. Its translation is CASSKQAEQYF.